Detailed here is one TCR beta chain. It has no known antigen specificity. Base qualities are not at hand, and no much larger clone is one base apart. This entry is derived from a study of CD8 T cells in Susac syndrome (dated by TCRdb to about 2019). For the study in its entirety: Whether CD8+ T cell activation and differentiation in Susac syndrome was antigen driven was tested using repertoire sequencing. General conclusions and limits of the study: The TCR sequencing and HLA analysis was acknowledged to have included a relatively small number of individuals.

Peripheral blood CD8+ and CD4+ T cells from healthy donors, Susac syndrome patients and multiple sclerosis patients were profiled by high-throughput TCR beta sequencing. Multiple sclerosis controls were treatment-naive patients with stable or active relapsing-remitting disease fulfilling revised McDonald criteria. Bulk CD8+ and CD4+ T cells were purified by magnetic negative isolation, whereas CD8+ TEMRA cells were enriched by FACS. Blood was drawn into EDTA tubes, processed within 24 hours, and PBMCs were isolated by density gradient centrifugation. PBMCs intended for TCR sequencing were cryopreserved in liquid nitrogen and were subsequently thawed in a 37 degrees C water bath. A purity of at least 90% was achieved for sorted or isolated CD4+, CD8+ and CD8+ TEMRA cells. Germline trimming amounts to 5 bases on V and 2 bases on J, with 9 as the count of junction bases outside the gene matches. The germline V gene yields SQVTM for CDR1 and ANQGSEA for CDR2. From cysteine to phenylalanine, the CDR3 is 15 amino acids long. Just CDR3 DNA is preserved here, 45 bases in frame from base 1.

RNA was extracted with the RNeasy kit and 0.5 to 1 ug was reverse transcribed using random hexamers. TCR beta CDR3 regions were amplified with the immunoSEQ multiplex PCR assay covering 54 Vbeta and 13 Jbeta segments. PCR amplification bias was corrected using a synthetic template baseline for primer optimization and computational correction. The published analysis was carried out like this. Reads were assigned to V, D and J genes according to IMGT and analyzed in immunoSEQ Analyzer, with only productive sequences retained. Clonality was calculated as one minus the Shannon entropy normalized by log2 of the number of productive unique sequences. Public and private clones were assessed among the 100 most prevalent clones of each patient and control. A clone was defined as Susac-specific if it was absent from the healthy and MS cohorts, from some 1,100 published viral clones and from other ImmuneACCESS disease sequences. Using fastp trimming at Q25 and MiXCR clonotype assembly, TCRdb reanalyzed the public sequencing data and kept in-frame beta chains. Rows with a matching CDR3 protein are joined into one entry that keeps the most common DNA and genes. These V and J calls rely on TCRdb rather than the paper's analysis. Here the sample has approximately 200,000 distinct CDR3 sequences; around 95% occur a single time. The biggest ten clones account for just over 0.08% of the sample.

The V and J genes are TRBV29-1 and TRBJ2-1; TRBD2 lines up with 7 middle nucleotides. Sequencing was done on a sample of CD4+ T cells from PBMCs. The receptor was derived from a human donor with multiple sclerosis. The CDR3 in this case is CSVPQRAGAYNEQFF. The bases are TGCAGCGTTCCTCAGCGGGCGGGAGCCTACAATGAGCAGTTCTTC.